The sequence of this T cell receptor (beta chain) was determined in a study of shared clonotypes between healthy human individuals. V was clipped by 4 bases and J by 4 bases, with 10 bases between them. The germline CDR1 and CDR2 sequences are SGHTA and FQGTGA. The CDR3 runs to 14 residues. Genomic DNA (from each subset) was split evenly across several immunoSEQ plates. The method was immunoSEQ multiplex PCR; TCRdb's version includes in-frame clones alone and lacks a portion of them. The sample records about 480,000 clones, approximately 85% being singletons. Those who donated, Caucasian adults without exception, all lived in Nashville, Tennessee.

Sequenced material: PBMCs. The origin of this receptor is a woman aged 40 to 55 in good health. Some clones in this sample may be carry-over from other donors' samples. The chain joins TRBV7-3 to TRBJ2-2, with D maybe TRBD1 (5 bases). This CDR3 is CASSSGISTGELFF. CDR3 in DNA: TGTGCCAGCAGCTCAGGGATTTCCACCGGGGAGCTGTTTTTT.